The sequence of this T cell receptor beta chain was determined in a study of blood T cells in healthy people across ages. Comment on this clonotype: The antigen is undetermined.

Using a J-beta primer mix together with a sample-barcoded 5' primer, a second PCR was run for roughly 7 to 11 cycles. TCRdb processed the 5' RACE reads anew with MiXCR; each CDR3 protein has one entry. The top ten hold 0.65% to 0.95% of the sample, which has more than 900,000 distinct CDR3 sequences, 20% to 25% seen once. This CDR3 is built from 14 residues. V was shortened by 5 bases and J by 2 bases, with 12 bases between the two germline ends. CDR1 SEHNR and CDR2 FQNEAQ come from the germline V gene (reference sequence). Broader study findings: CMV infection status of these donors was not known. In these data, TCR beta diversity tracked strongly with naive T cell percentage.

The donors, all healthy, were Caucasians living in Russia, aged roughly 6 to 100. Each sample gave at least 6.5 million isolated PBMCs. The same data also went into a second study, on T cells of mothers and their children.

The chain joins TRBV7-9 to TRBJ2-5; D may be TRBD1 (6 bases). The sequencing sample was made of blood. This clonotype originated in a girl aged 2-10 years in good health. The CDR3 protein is CASSPRDKQETQYF. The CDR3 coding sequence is TGTGCCAGCAGCCCGAGGGACAAACAAGAGACCCAGTACTTC.